This T cell receptor (beta chain) was profiled in a study of cytomegalovirus exposure and HLA in healthy donors. The PCR used 60 Vbeta and 13 Jbeta primers. Sequencing was performed with immunoSEQ multiplex PCR; in TCRdb, only in-frame clones are kept and a portion is missing. The sample carries approximately 170,000 clones, 81% recorded once. Trimming took off 5 bases at V and 6 bases at J, with 16 bases between the two ends. CDR1 is LNHNV and CDR2 is YYDKDF in the germline V gene (reference sequence). The CDR3 runs to 14 residues. The source of this sequence is a man aged 45-65 years in good health and CMV-seropositive. The sequenced sample was PBMCs. This chain links TRBV15 with TRBJ1-2; D gene unclear. CDR3 residues: CATSDPRGPNGYTF. The CDR3 DNA follows: TGTGCCACCAGCGATCCTCGGGGTCCGAATGGCTACACCTTC.